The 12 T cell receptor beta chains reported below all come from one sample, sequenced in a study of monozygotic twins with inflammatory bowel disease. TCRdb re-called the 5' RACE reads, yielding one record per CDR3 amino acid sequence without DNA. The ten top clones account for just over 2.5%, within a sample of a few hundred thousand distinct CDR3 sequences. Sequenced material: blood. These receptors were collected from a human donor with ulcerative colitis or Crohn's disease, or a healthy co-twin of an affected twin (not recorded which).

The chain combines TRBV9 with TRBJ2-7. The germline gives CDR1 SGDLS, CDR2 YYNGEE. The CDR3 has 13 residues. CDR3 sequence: CASSQGWGYEQYF.

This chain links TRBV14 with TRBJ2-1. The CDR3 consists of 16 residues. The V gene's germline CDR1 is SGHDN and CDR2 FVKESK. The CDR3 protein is CASSQDDLSRYNEQFF.

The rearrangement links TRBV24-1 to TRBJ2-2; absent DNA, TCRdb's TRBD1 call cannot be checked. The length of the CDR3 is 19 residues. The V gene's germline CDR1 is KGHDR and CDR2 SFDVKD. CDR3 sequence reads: CATSDPGGNGGKNTGELFF.

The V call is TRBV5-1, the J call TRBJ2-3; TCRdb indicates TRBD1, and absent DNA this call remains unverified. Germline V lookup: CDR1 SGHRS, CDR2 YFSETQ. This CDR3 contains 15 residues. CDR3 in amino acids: CASSTRGLPGDTQYF.

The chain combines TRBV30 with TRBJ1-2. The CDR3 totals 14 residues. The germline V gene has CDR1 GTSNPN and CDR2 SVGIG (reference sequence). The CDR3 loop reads CAWEGGGRDYGYTF.

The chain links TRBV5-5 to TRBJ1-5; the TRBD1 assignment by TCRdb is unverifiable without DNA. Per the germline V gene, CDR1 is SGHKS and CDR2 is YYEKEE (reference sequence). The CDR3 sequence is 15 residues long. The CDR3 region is CASSRHRDSNQPQHF.

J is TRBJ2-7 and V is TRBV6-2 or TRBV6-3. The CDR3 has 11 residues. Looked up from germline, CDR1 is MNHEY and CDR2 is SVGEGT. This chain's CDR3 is CASSYSDEQYF.

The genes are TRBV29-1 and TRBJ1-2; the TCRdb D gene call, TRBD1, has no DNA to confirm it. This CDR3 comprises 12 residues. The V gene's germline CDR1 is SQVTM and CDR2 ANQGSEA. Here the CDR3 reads CSAGGERYGYTF.

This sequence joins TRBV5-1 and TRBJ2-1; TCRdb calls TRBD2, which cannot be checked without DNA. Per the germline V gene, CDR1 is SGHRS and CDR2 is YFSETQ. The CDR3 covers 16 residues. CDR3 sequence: CASSQGLAGPYNEQFF.

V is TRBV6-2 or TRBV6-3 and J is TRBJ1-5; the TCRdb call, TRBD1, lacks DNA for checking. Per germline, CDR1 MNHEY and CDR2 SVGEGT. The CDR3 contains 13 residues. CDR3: CASRDYSNQPQHF.

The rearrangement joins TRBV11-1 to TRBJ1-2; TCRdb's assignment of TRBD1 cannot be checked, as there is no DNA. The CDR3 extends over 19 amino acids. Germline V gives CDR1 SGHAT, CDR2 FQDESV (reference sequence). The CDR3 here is CASSNKNPNWQGIDYGYTF.

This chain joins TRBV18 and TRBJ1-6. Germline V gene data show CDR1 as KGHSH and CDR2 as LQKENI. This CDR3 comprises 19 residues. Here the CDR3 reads CASSPWLSTMSSYNSPLHF.